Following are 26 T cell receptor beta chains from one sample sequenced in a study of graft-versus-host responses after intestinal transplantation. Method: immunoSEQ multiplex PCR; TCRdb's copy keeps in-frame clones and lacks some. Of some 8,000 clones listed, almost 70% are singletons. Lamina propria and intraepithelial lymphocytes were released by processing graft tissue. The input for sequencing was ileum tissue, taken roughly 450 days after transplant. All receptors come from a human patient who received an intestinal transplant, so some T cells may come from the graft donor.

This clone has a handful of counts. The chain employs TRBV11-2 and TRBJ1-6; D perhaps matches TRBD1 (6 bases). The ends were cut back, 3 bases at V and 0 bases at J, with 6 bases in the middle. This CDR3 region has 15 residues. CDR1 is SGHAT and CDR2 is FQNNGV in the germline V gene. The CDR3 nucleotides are TGTGCCAGCAGCTTGGACAGCTCCTATAATTCACCCCTCCACTTT. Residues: CASSLDSSYNSPLHF.

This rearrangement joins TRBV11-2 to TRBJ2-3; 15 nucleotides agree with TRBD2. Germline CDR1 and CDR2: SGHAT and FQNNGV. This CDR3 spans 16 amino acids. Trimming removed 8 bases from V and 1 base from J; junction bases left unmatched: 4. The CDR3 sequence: CASRWTSGGGTDTQYF. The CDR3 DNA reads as TGTGCCAGCCGATGGACTAGCGGGGGGGGCACAGATACGCAGTATTTT.

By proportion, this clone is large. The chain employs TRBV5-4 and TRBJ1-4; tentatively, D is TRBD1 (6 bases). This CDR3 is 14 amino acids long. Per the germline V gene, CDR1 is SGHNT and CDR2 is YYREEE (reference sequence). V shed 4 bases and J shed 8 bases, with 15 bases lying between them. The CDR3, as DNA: TGTGCCAGCAGCGACCGGATTGGGACAGAAAAACTGTTTTTT. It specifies CASSDRIGTEKLFF. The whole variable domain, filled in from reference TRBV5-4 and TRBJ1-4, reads ETGVTQSPTHLIKTRGQQVTLRCSSQSGHNTVSWYQQALGQGPQFIFQYYREEENGRGNFPPRFSGLQFPNYSSELNVNALELDDSALYLCASSDRIGTEKLFFGSGTQLSVL.

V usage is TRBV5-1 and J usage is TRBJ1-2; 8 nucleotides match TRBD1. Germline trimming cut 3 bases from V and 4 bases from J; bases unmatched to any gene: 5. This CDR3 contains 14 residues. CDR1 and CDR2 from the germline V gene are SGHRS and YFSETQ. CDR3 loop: CASSSGQEGYGYTF. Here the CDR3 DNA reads TGCGCCAGCAGCTCGGGACAGGAAGGCTATGGCTACACCTTC.

In DNA form, the CDR3 reads TGCGCCAGCAGCGTACAGGGGGCGGGGAACACTGAAGCTTTCTTT. Translation: CASSVQGAGNTEAFF. V is TRBV5-1 and J is TRBJ1-1, with 9 bases matching TRBD1. The CDR3 runs 15 residues. V shed 4 bases and J 1 base; nucleotides not matched to a gene: 5. Germline values: CDR1 SGHRS, CDR2 YFSETQ.

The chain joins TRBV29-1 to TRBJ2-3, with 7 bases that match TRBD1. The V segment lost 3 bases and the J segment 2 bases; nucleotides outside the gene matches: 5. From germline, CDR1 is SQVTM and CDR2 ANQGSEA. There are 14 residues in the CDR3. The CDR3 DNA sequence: TGCAGCGTTGACCTGGGACAGATCACAGATACGCAGTATTTT. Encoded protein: CSVDLGQITDTQYF.

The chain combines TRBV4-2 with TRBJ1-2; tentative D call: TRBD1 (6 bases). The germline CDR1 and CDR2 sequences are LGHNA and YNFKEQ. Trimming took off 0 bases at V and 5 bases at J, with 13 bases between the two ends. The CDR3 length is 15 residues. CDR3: CASSQDVGARYGYTF. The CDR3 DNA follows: TGTGCCAGCAGCCAAGACGTGGGGGCCAGATATGGCTACACCTTC.

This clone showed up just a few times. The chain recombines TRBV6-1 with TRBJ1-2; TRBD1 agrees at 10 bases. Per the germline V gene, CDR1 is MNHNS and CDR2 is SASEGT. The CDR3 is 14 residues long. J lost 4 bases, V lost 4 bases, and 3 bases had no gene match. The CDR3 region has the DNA TGTGCCAGCAGTGTGGGGACAGGGGTCTATGGCTACACCTTC. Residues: CASSVGTGVYGYTF.

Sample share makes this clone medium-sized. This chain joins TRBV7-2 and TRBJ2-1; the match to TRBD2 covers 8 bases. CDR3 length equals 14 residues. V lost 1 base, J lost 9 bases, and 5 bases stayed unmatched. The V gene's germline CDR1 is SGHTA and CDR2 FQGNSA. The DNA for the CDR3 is TGTGCCAGCAGCTTAGGCGGGGGGTTAGTTGAGCAGTTCTTC. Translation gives CASSLGGGLVEQFF. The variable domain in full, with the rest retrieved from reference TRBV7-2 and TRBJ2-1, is GAGVSQSPSNKVTEKGKDVELRCDPISGHTALYWYRQSLGQGLEFLIYFQGNSAPDKSGLPSDRFSAERTGGSVSTLTIQRTQQEDSAVYLCASSLGGGLVEQFFGPGTRLTVL.

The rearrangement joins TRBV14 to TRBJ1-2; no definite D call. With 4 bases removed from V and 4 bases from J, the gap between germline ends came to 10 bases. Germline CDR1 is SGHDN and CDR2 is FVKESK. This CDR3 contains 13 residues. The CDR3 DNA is TGTGCCAGCAGCCGGGAGGGTCCCTATGGCTACACCTTC. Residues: CASSREGPYGYTF.

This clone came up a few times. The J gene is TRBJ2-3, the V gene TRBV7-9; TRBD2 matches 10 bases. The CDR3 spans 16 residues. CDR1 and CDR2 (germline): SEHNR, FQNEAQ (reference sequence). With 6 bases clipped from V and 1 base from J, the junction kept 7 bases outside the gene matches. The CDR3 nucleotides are TGTGCCAGCAGAGTACCCGGGACTAGCGGCACAGATACGCAGTATTTT. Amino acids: CASRVPGTSGTDTQYF.

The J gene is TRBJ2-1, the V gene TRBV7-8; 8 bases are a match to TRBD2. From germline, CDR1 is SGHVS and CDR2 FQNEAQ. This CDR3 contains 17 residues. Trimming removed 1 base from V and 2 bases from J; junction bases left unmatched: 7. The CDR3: CASSLGSRGGPYNEQFF. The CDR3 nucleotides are TGTGCCAGCAGCTTAGGATCCCGGGGGGGCCCCTACAATGAGCAGTTCTTC.

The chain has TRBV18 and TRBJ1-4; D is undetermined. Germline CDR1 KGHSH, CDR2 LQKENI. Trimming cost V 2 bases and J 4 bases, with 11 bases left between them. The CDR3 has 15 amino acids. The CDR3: CASSPVRTNNEKLFF. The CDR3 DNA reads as TGTGCCAGCTCACCAGTCAGAACAAATAATGAAAAACTGTTTTTT.

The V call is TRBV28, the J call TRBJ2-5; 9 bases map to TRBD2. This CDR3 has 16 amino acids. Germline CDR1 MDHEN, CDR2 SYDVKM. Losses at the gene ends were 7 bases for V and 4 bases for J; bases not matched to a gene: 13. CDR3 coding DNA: TGTGCCAGCAAAAACTTCCTGGGACTAGCTATAGAGACCCAGTACTTC. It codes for CASKNFLGLAIETQYF.

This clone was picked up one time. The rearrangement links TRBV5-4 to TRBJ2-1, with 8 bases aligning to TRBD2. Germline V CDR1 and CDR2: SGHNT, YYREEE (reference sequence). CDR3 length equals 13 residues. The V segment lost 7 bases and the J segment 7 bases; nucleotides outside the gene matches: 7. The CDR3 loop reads CASVRAGGNEQFF. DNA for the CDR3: TGTGCCAGCGTCCGTGCGGGGGGAAATGAGCAGTTCTTC.

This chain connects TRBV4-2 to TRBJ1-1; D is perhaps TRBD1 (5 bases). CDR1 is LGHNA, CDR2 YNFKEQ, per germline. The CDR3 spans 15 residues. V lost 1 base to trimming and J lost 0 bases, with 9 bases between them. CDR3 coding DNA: TGTGCCAGCAGCCAAGCCGGGGCCATGAACACTGAAGCTTTCTTT. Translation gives CASSQAGAMNTEAFF.

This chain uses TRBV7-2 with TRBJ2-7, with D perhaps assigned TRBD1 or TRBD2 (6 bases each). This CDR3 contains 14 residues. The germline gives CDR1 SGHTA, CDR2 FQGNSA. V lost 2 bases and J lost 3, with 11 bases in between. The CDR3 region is CASSLRGAGYEQYV. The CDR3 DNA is TGTGCCAGCAGCTTAAGGGGGGCCGGCTACGAGCAGTACGTC.

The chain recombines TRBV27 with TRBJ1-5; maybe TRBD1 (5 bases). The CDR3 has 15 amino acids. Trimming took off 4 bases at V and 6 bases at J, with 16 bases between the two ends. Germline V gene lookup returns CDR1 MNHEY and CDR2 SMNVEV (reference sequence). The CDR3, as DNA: TGTGCCAGCAGTTCCCTGACAGAGGGGCCTCAGCCCCAGCATTTT. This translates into CASSSLTEGPQPQHF.

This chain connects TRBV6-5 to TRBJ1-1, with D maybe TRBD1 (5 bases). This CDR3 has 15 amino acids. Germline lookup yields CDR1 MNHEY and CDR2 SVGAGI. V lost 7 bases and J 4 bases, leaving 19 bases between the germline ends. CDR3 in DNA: TGTGCCAGCATCAGGGACTCTTCGCGCTTCACTGAAGCTTTCTTT. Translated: CASIRDSSRFTEAFF.

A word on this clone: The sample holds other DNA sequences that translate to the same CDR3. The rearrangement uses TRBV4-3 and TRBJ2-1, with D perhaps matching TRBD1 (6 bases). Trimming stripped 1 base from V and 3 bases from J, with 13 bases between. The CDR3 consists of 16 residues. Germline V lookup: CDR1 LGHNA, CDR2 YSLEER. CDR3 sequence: CASSQVLQGSYNEQFF. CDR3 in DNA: TGCGCCAGCAGCCAAGTTTTACAGGGAAGCTACAATGAGCAGTTCTTC.

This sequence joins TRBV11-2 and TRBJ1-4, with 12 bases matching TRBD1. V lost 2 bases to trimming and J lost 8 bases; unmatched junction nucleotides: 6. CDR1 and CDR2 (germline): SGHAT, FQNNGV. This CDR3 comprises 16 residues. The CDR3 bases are TGTGCCAGCAGCTTAAGGGGACAGGGGGCGCGGGAAAAACTGTTTTTT. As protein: CASSLRGQGAREKLFF. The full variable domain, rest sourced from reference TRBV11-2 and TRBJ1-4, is EAGVAQSPRYKIIEKRQSVAFWCNPISGHATLYWYQQILGQGPKLLIQFQNNGVVDDSQLPKDRFSAERLKGVDSTLKIQPAKLEDSAVYLCASSLRGQGAREKLFFGSGTQLSVL.

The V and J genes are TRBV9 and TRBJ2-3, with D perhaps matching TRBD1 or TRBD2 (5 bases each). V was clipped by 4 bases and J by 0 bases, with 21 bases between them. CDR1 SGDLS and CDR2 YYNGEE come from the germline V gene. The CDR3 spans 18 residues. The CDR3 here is CASSPAAGDGTSTDTQYF. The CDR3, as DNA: TGTGCCAGCAGCCCAGCAGCCGGGGACGGCACTAGCACAGATACGCAGTATTTT. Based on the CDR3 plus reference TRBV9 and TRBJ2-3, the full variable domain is DSGVTQTPKHLITATGQRVTLRCSPRSGDLSVYWYQQSLDQGLQFLIQYYNGEERAKGNILERFSAQQFPDLHSELNLSSLELGDSALYFCASSPAAGDGTSTDTQYFGPGTRLTVL.

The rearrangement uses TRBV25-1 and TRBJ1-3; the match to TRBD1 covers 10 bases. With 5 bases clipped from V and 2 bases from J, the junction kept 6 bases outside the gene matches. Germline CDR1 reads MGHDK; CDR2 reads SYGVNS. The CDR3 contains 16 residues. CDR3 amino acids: CASSPPGTGAGNTIYF. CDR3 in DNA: TGTGCCAGCAGTCCCCCCGGGACAGGGGCTGGAAACACCATATATTTT.

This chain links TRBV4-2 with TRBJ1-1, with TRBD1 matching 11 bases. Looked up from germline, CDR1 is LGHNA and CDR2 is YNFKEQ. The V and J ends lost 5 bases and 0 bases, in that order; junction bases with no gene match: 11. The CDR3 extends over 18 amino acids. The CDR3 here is CASSNPGQGEPMNTEAFF. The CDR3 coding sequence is TGTGCCAGCAGCAATCCGGGACAGGGGGAGCCCATGAACACTGAAGCTTTCTTT.

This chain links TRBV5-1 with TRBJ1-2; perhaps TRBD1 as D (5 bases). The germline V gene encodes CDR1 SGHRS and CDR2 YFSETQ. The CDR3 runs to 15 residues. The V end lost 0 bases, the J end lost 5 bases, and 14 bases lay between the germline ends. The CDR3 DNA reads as TGCGCCAGCAGCTTGGAAGTCGGGGGTTCATATGGCTACACCTTC. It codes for CASSLEVGGSYGYTF.

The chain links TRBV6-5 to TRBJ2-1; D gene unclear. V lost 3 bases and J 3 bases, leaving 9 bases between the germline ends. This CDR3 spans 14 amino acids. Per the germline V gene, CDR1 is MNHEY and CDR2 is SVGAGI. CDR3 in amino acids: CASSYYPRYNEQFF. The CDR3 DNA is TGTGCCAGCAGTTATTACCCCCGCTACAATGAGCAGTTCTTC.